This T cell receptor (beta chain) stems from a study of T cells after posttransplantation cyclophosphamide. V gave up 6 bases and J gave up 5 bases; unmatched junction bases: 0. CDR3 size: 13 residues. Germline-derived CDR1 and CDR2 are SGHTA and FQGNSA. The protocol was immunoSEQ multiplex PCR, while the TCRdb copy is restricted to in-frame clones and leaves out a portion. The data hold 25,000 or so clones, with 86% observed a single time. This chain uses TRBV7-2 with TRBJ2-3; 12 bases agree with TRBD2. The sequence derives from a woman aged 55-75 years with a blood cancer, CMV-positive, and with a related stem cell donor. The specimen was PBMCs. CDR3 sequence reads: CASRGLAGDTQYF. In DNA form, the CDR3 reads TGTGCCAGCAGGGGACTAGCGGGAGATACGCAGTATTTT.